These 28 T cell receptor beta chains were all obtained from the same sample, sequenced in a study of post-analysis software for immune sequencing data. Unique molecular identifiers were built into the TCR beta cDNA libraries. TCRdb fed the PCR reads into MiXCR, producing one record per CDR3 protein. Of approximately 660,000 distinct CDR3 sequences in the sample, approximately 60% were seen once. Findings of the study overall: TRBV5-6, TRBV5-1 and TRBV20-1 belonged to a set of roughly five TRBV segments that were more frequent in patients than controls.

Their antigens are not known. Input material: blood. Receptors were obtained from a girl aged 2-10 years with multiple sclerosis.

This clonotype was recorded once. The chain has TRBV25-1 and TRBJ2-5, with TRBD1 identical over 8 bases. CDR3 length: 17 amino acids. Per the germline V gene, CDR1 is MGHDK and CDR2 is SYGVNS. V was pared by 3 bases and J by 7 bases, with 16 bases of the junction left unmatched. In DNA form, the CDR3 reads TGTGCCAGCAGTGAGTCCGGGACAGGAGCCTTCTGGCGGACCCAGTACTTC. Protein: CASSESGTGAFWRTQYF.

J is TRBJ2-5 and V is TRBV4-1, with TRBD2 matching over 13 bases. V gave up 1 base and J gave up 2 bases; unmatched junction bases: 13. CDR1 MGHRA and CDR2 YSYEKL come from the germline V gene. The CDR3 sequence is 20 residues long. CDR3 sequence reads: CASSQVPRTSGRRSQETQYF. In nucleotides, the CDR3 is TGCGCCAGCAGCCAAGTTCCCCGGACTAGCGGGAGAAGGAGTCAAGAGACCCAGTACTTC.

A few counts support this clonotype. The chain couples TRBV9 to TRBJ2-1, with TRBD1 matching over 7 bases. Unmatched junction bases numbered 14, after V lost 4 bases and J lost 4 bases. CDR3 length: 17 residues. The germline V gene has CDR1 SGDLS and CDR2 YYNGEE. The CDR3 region has the DNA TGTGCCAGCAGCATCCACGATACAGGGGAGACGTACAATGAGCAGTTCTTC. Protein product: CASSIHDTGETYNEQFF.

A few counts support this clonotype. The chain carries TRBV2 and TRBJ2-1; TRBD1 aligns across 8 bases. V was clipped by 7 bases and J by 2 bases; unmatched bases: 4. The CDR3 sequence is 14 residues long. Germline V lookup: CDR1 SNHLY, CDR2 FYNNEI. The CDR3 DNA sequence: TGTGCCAGCAATCCGGGACAGGCCTACAATGAGCAGTTCTTC. Translated, it gives CASNPGQAYNEQFF.

This clonotype was picked up one time. This chain joins TRBV18 and TRBJ2-1; 9 bases agree with TRBD1. The germline V gene encodes CDR1 KGHSH and CDR2 LQKENI. V was clipped by 3 bases and J by 7 bases; unmatched bases: 10. The CDR3 runs to 16 residues. CDR3 in amino acids: CASSPETGQGSNEQFF. The CDR3 DNA follows: TGTGCCAGCTCACCTGAAACGGGACAGGGTTCGAATGAGCAGTTCTTC.

The count of this clonotype is one. The CDR3 DNA reads as TGTGCCAGCAGTTCCGTTACTAGCGGGAGTAGGGGTGAGCAGTTCTTC. It codes for CASSSVTSGSRGEQFF. J is TRBJ2-1 and V is TRBV28, with 11 bases fitting TRBD2. V gave up 4 bases and J gave up 9 bases; unmatched junction bases: 11. The CDR3 has 16 residues. Germline values: CDR1 MDHEN, CDR2 SYDVKM.

This clonotype was observed a handful of times. An end of the junction differs from the germline gene, which may be a read error. The chain joins TRBV7-7 to TRBJ2-1; 11 bases map to TRBD2. The CDR3 length is 15 residues. The germline V gene has CDR1 SSHAT and CDR2 FNYEAQ (reference sequence). In DNA form, the CDR3 reads TGTGCTAGCAGCTTACTAGCGGGAGAGATCAATGAGCAGTTCTTC. Its protein product is CASSLLAGEINEQFF.

Written as DNA, the CDR3 is TGTGCCAGCAGTGAAGATGGGGCTAACACTGAAGCTTTCTTT. Its translation: CASSEDGANTEAFF. The chain carries TRBV2 and TRBJ1-1, with D maybe TRBD1 (5 bases). Trimming left V 1 base short and J 2 bases short, with 8 bases between. Per the germline V gene, CDR1 is SNHLY and CDR2 is FYNNEI. This CDR3 contains 14 residues.

The chain employs TRBV11-2 and TRBJ2-7; TRBD2 might be the D (5 bases). V was pared by 0 bases and J by 4 bases, with 10 bases between. The germline CDR1 and CDR2 sequences are SGHAT and FQNNGV. The CDR3 length is 14 residues. CDR3 protein: CASSLEYGDYEQYF. CDR3 coding DNA: TGTGCCAGCAGCTTAGAGTACGGGGATTACGAGCAGTACTTC. Supplemented by reference TRBV11-2 and TRBJ2-7, the full variable domain reads EAGVAQSPRYKIIEKRQSVAFWCNPISGHATLYWYQQILGQGPKLLIQFQNNGVVDDSQLPKDRFSAERLKGVDSTLKIQPAKLEDSAVYLCASSLEYGDYEQYFGPGTRLTVT.

V is TRBV20-1 and J is TRBJ2-5; possible D gene TRBD1, 5 bases. The J call is in doubt because the DNA end fits TRBJ2-7 better. Germline V gene lookup returns CDR1 DFQATT and CDR2 SNEGSKA (reference sequence). This CDR3 is 13 amino acids long. CDR3 sequence: CSAQGPGGDEQYF. The CDR3 bases are TGCAGTGCCCAGGGCCCTGGCGGAGACGAGCAGTACTTC.

The CDR3 region is CASSFLPSTDTQYF. The CDR3 DNA is TGTGCCAGCAGCTTCCTCCCCAGCACAGATACGCAGTATTTT. The chain joins TRBV7-8 to TRBJ2-3, with D hard to call. The CDR3 extends over 14 amino acids. Per the germline V gene, CDR1 is SGHVS and CDR2 is FQNEAQ. The V end lost 3 bases, the J end lost 0 bases, and 7 bases lay between the germline ends.

The CDR3 nucleotides read TGCGCCAGCAGCTTGGGGGCAGGGAAACTTATGAACACTGAAGCTTTCTTT. It yields the protein CASSLGAGKLMNTEAFF. The gene calls are TRBV5-1 and TRBJ1-1; possible D gene TRBD1, 5 bases. The CDR3 extends over 17 amino acids. CDR1 is SGHRS, CDR2 YFSETQ, per germline. V gave up 0 bases and J gave up 0 bases, with 15 bases separating them.

This clonotype was detected a few times. This chain joins TRBV10-3 and TRBJ1-5; 12 bases line up with TRBD1. CDR3 length: 16 residues. The germline V gene has CDR1 ENHRY and CDR2 SYGVKD. Unmatched junction bases numbered 4, after V lost 1 base and J lost 6 bases. CDR3 residues: CAISEWDRGRSQPQHF. CDR3 sequence (DNA): TGTGCCATCAGTGAGTGGGACAGGGGGCGAAGTCAGCCCCAGCATTTT.

J is TRBJ2-7 and V is TRBV14; TRBD2 might be the D (5 bases). This CDR3 has 15 amino acids. Germline CDR1 reads SGHDN; CDR2 reads FVKESK. V was cut by 2 bases and J by 0 bases, with 11 bases left in between. CDR3 DNA: TGTGCCAGCAGCCAACGCTATAGCGCCTCCTACGAGCAGTACTTC. This translates into CASSQRYSASYEQYF.

The chain employs TRBV6-5 and TRBJ1-2; 9 nucleotides match TRBD1. The CDR3 has 18 residues. CDR1 is MNHEY and CDR2 is SVGAGI in the germline V gene. J gave up 4 bases and V 2 bases, and 14 bases lay outside the gene matches. DNA of the CDR3: TGTGCCAGCAGTTACGACCCGGCGGGACAGGGAGGGGGCTATGGCTACACCTTC. Its protein is CASSYDPAGQGGGYGYTF.

The chain couples TRBV20-1 to TRBJ1-2, with 7 positions matching TRBD1. The V gene's germline CDR1 is DFQATT and CDR2 SNEGSKA (reference sequence). This CDR3 is built from 17 residues. The trim removed 4 bases at V and 2 bases at J, leaving 16 bases unmatched. The CDR3 bases are TGCAGTGCTACGAGGGGCCAGGGGGTATTCCTAAACTATGGCTACACCTTC. Translating it yields CSATRGQGVFLNYGYTF.

The chain joins TRBV3-1 to TRBJ2-1; 15 bases match TRBD2. Trimming took 4 bases from V and 9 from J; bases not matched to a gene: 7. The CDR3 totals 16 residues. Germline assignment: CDR1 LGHDT and CDR2 YNNKEL (reference sequence). The CDR3: CASSRGLAGGASEQFF. In DNA, the CDR3 is TGTGCCAGCAGCCGGGGACTAGCGGGAGGAGCGAGTGAGCAGTTCTTC.

This chain joins TRBV11-2 and TRBJ2-5; no definite D call. Germline V gene sequence: CDR1 SGHAT, CDR2 FQNNGV. The CDR3 is 13 residues long. V lost 5 bases, J lost 5 bases, and 12 bases lay in between. The CDR3 DNA reads as TGTGCCAGCAGCCATCCCCGGGCGGAGACCCAGTACTTC. Translated, it gives CASSHPRAETQYF.

This clonotype was counted once. The chain has TRBV5-1 and TRBJ2-1; D is possibly TRBD2 (6 bases). Trimming cost V 2 bases and J 4 bases, with 16 bases left between them. Per the germline V gene, CDR1 is SGHRS and CDR2 is YFSETQ. This CDR3 comprises 16 residues. CDR3 amino acids: CASSLREASGYNEQFF. The CDR3 DNA reads as TGCGCCAGCAGCTTAAGGGAGGCCTCCGGTTACAATGAGCAGTTCTTC. Variable domain in full (rest from reference TRBV5-1 and TRBJ2-1): KAGVTQTPRYLIKTRGQQVTLSCSPISGHRSVSWYQQTPGQGLQFLFEYFSETQRNKGNFPGRFSGRQFSNSRSEMNVSTLELGDSALYLCASSLREASGYNEQFFGPGTRLTVL.

This rearrangement joins TRBV2 to TRBJ1-2, with 8 bases matching TRBD1. The junction had 8 bases not matched to a gene; V was cut back by 11 bases and J by 6 bases. The germline gives CDR1 SNHLY, CDR2 FYNNEI. The CDR3 consists of 12 residues. The chain's CDR3 is CALGQGGHGYTF. The DNA for the CDR3 is TGTGCCCTCGGACAGGGAGGCCATGGCTACACCTTC.

The rearrangement joins TRBV6-1 to TRBJ2-3; D gene ambiguous. Germline V gene lookup returns CDR1 MNHNS and CDR2 SASEGT. V was clipped by 8 bases and J by 1 base, with 13 bases between them. CDR3 size: 14 residues. The CDR3 bases are TGTGCCAGCGCCCTACCCCGCGGCACAGATACGCAGTATTTT. Translated, it gives CASALPRGTDTQYF.

The rearrangement links TRBV7-3 to TRBJ2-4; D is ambiguous. Germline lookup yields CDR1 SGHTA and CDR2 FQGTGA. The CDR3 runs to 21 residues. Trimming pared 0 bases from V and 0 bases from J, leaving 24 bases between. CDR3 region: CASSLTDPTGAWILAKNIQYF. The CDR3 DNA is TGTGCCAGCAGCTTAACGGACCCCACTGGAGCCTGGATCCTAGCCAAAAACATTCAGTACTTC.

On this clonotype itself: This CDR3 fails to terminate in the conserved phenylalanine or tryptophan, so it likely reflects a read error. The V call is TRBV29-1, the J call TRBJ1-2; tentative D call: TRBD1 (5 bases). Trimming stripped 6 bases from V and 3 bases from J, with 23 bases between. CDR3 length equals 16 residues. Germline CDR1 is SQVTM and CDR2 is ANQGSEA. CDR3 sequence reads: CSVDVRTLGSDYGYTV. The CDR3 coding sequence is TGCAGCGTCGATGTACGGACATTAGGGTCGGACTATGGCTACACCGTC.

This chain uses TRBV5-1 with TRBJ2-7; D may correspond to TRBD1 or TRBD2 (5 bases each). This CDR3 has 15 residues. Germline V CDR1 and CDR2: SGHRS, YFSETQ. The V end lost 4 bases, the J end lost 4 bases, and 18 bases lay between the germline ends. The CDR3 DNA is TGCGCCAGCAGCATGAGGGACCTCTCGTCTTACGAGCAGTACTTC. Amino acids: CASSMRDLSSYEQYF.

This chain uses TRBV12-3 or TRBV12-4 with TRBJ2-7; D is undetermined. This CDR3 comprises 11 residues. Trimming pared 7 bases from V and 6 bases from J, leaving 10 bases between. The CDR3 protein is CASTRTGEQYF. In nucleotides, the CDR3 is TGTGCCAGCACCCGGACGGGCGAGCAGTACTTC.

In its sample, this clonotype was seen a few times. As DNA, the CDR3 is TGCAGTGTTATGACTAGCGGGAGGACAGATACGCAGTATTTT. Translating gives CSVMTSGRTDTQYF. This chain connects TRBV20-1 to TRBJ2-3; 13 bases map to TRBD2. The V segment lost 7 bases and the J segment 3 bases; nucleotides outside the gene matches: 4. Germline assignment: CDR1 DFQATT and CDR2 SNEGSKA (reference sequence). There are 14 residues in the CDR3.

The chain uses TRBV4-3 and TRBJ2-3; D is uncertain. Germline assignment: CDR1 LGHNA and CDR2 YSLEER. This CDR3 spans 12 amino acids. V was trimmed by 3 bases and J by 4 bases, leaving 5 bases between them. The chain's CDR3 is CASSHSPDTQYF. The CDR3 DNA sequence: TGCGCCAGCAGCCATTCGCCAGATACGCAGTATTTT.

This rearrangement joins TRBV25-1 to TRBJ2-1, with D possibly TRBD1 on 6 matching bases. Germline assignment: CDR1 MGHDK and CDR2 SYGVNS. CDR3 size: 14 residues. Trimming left V 6 bases short and J 7 bases short, with 16 bases between. In nucleotides, the CDR3 is TGTGCCAGCAGCTCCTTCGTGAGGGGGAATGAGCAGTTCTTC. This codes for CASSSFVRGNEQFF.